This entry is about one TCR beta chain. This specimen belongs to a study of graft-versus-host responses after intestinal transplantation. Study at large: After anti-thymocyte globulin induction, recipients took tacrolimus and steroids for 3 to 4 years.

Assay used: immunoSEQ multiplex PCR; TCRdb lists only in-frame clones, some missing. Among about 25,000 clones listed, over 85% were seen once. The sequences come from PBMCs, collected 18 days after transplant. The origin of this receptor is a human patient who received an intestinal transplant, so some T cells may come from the graft donor.

The CDR3, as DNA: TGTGCCAGCAGCGCTGGGACTAGCGTAGACTACGAGCAGTACTTC. This sequence encodes CASSAGTSVDYEQYF. V and J are TRBV9 and TRBJ2-7, with 10 bases lining up with TRBD2. Germline assignment: CDR1 SGDLS and CDR2 YYNGEE. There are 15 residues in the CDR3. The V gene end was trimmed by 3 bases and the J gene end by 3 bases; junction bases not matched to a gene: 6.